The clone carrying this TCR beta chain was seen more than once but under ten times. Its specificity is not known. TCRdb reprocessed the reads via MiXCR and lists one record per CDR3 protein. Counted here are roughly 340,000 distinct CDR3 sequences, 25% to 30% occurring once; the ten biggest clones make up about 20%. The CDR3 runs to 16 residues. J gave up 7 bases and V 7 bases, and 11 bases lay outside the gene matches. CDR1 is MNHNS, CDR2 SASEGT, per germline. These data are taken from a study of T cell repertoires in cytomegalovirus infection. In the study overall: The authors used CMV epitopes that were HLA-C-restricted (recently identified) and HLA-B-restricted (well studied).

This sequence originates from a human donor in good health (CMV status not recorded). Some clones in this sample may be carry-over from other donors' samples. Sample: cultured PBMCs, taken from culture after CMV antigen stimulation. The rearrangement uses TRBV6-1 and TRBJ1-5; the match to TRBD1 covers 12 bases. In DNA, the CDR3 is TGTGCCAGCACCCTAGAGGGACAGGGGGCCACCCAGCCCCAGCATTTT. Its protein is CASTLEGQGATQPQHF.